The sequence of this TCR beta chain was determined in a study of blood T cell repertoires in COVID-19. From germline, CDR1 is LNHDA and CDR2 SQIVND (reference sequence). The CDR3 sequence is 14 residues long. The V and J ends lost 1 base and 4 bases respectively, with 10 bases between them. Clones were read by immunoSEQ multiplex PCR, and TCRdb kept only the in-frame ones, dropping some. The sample consists of more than 90,000 clones, 85% of them appearing once. The sequence came from a man older than 75 with acute or convalescent COVID-19. The genes are TRBV19 and TRBJ1-1; D not resolved. The sample consisted of peripheral blood. The CDR3 reads CASSIVGGFTEAFF. In nucleotides, the CDR3 is TGTGCCAGTAGTATAGTGGGAGGTTTCACTGAAGCTTTCTTT.